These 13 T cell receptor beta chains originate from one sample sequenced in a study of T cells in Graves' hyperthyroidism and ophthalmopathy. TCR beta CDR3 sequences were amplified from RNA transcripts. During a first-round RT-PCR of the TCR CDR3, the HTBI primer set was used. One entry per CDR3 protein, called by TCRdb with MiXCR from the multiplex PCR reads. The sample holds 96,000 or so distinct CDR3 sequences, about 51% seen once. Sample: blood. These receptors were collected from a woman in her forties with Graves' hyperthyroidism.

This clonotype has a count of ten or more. CDR3 nucleotides: TGCAGCGGGGGGGACAGAACAGGGACTGAAGCTTTCTTT. This gives the protein CSGGDRTGTEAFF. The gene calls are TRBV29-1 and TRBJ1-1; 7 nucleotides agree with TRBD1. Germline loops: CDR1 SQVTM, CDR2 ANQGSEA. After removal of 7 bases from V and 5 bases from J, the junction contained 10 bases not matched to a gene. The CDR3 is 13 residues long.

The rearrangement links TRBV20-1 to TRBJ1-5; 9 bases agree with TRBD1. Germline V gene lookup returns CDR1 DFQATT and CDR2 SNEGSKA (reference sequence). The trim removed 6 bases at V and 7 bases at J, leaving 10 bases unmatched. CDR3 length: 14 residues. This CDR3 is CSARKTGGGQPQHF. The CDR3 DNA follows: TGCAGTGCGCGAAAAACAGGGGGCGGACAGCCCCAGCATTTT.

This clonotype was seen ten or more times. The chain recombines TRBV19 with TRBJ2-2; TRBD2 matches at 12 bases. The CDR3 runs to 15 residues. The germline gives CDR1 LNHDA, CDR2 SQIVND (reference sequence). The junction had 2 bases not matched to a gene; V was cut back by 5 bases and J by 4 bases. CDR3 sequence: CASSLAGGLTGELFF. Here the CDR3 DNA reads TGTGCCAGTAGTCTAGCGGGAGGGCTCACCGGGGAGCTGTTTTTT.

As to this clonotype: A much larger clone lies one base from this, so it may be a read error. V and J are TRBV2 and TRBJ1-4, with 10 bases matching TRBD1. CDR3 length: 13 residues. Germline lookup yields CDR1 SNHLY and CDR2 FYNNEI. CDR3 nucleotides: TGTGCCAGCAGCCTGGACAGGGGGGAAAACCTGTTTTTT. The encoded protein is CASSLDRGENLFF.

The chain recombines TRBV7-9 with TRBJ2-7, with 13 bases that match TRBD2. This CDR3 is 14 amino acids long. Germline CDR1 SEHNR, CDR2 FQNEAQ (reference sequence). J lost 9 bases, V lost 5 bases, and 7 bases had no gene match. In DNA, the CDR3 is TGTGCCAGCAGCCCTGGGACTAGCGGGAATGGGCAGTACTTC. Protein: CASSPGTSGNGQYF. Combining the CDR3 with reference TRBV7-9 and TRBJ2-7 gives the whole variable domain DTGVSQNPRHKITKRGQNVTFRCDPISEHNRLYWYRQTLGQGPEFLTYFQNEAQLEKSRLLSDRFSAERPKGSFSTLEIQRTEQGDSAMYLCASSPGTSGNGQYFGPGTRLTVT.

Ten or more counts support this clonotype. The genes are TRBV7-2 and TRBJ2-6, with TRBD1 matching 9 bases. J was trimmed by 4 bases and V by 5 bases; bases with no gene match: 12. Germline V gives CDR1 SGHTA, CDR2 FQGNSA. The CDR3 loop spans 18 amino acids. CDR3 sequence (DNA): TGTGCCAGCAGCCCCCCGGGACAGGGCCTTTTCGGGGCCAACGTCCTGACTTTC. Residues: CASSPPGQGLFGANVLTF.

As DNA, the CDR3 is TGTGCCAGCAGCTTGGTAGGGGGAGAGACCATATATTTT. It yields the protein CASSLVGGETIYF. V is TRBV5-4 and J is TRBJ1-3; a weak D match, TRBD1 (6 bases). Trimming cost V 0 bases and J 10 bases, with 11 bases left between them. The CDR3 has 13 amino acids. The germline gives CDR1 SGHNT, CDR2 YYREEE (reference sequence).

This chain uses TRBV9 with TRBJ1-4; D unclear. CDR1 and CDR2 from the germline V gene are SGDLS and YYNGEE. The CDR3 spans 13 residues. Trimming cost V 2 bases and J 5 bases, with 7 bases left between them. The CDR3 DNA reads TGTGCCAGCAGCGTGGGAGGGAATGAAAAACTGTTTTTT. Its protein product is CASSVGGNEKLFF.

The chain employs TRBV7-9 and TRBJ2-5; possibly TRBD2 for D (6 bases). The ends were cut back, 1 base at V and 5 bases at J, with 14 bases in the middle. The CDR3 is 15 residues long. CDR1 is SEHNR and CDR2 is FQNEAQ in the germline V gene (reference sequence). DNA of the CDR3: TGTGCCAGCAGCTTAGGGGTCGGCGGGACGGAGACCCAGTACTTC. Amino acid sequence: CASSLGVGGTETQYF.

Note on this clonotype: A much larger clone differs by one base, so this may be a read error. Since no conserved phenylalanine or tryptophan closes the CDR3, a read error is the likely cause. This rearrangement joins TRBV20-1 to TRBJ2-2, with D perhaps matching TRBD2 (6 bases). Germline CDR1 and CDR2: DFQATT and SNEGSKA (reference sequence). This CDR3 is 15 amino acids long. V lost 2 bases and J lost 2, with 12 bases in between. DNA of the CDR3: TGCAGTGCTAGAAAGCCGGGACTTAACACCGGGGAGCTGTTTCTT. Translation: CSARKPGLNTGELFL.

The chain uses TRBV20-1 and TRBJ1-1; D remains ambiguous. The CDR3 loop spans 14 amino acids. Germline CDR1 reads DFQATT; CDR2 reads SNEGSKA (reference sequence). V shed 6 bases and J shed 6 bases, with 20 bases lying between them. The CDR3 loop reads CSARASSWKPEAFF. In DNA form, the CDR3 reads TGCAGTGCCCGTGCCAGCAGCTGGAAACCTGAAGCTTTCTTT.

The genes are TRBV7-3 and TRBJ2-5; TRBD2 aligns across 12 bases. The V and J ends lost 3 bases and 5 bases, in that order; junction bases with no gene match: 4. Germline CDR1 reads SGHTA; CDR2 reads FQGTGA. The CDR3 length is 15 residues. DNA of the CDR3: TGTGCCAGCAGCTTTCAGACTAGCGGGAGTGAGACCCAGTACTTC. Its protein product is CASSFQTSGSETQYF.

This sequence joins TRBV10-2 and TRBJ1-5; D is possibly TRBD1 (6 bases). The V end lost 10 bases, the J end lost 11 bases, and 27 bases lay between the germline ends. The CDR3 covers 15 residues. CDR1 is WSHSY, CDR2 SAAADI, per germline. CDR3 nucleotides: TGCGCCACCAGGGCTAGCGGGGGCCCCACGGAGACCCAGCATTTT. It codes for CATRASGGPTETQHF.